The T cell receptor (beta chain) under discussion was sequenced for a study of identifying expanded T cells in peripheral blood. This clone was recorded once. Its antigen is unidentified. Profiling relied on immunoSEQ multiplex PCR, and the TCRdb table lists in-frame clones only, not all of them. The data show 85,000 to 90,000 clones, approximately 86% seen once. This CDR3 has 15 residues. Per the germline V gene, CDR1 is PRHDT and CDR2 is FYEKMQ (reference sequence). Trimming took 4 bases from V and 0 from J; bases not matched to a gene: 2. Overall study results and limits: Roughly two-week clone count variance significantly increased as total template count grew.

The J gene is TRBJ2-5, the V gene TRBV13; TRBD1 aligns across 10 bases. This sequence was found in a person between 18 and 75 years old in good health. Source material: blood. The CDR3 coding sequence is TGTGCCAGCAGCTCCGGGACAGGGGACCAAGAGACCCAGTACTTC. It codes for CASSSGTGDQETQYF.